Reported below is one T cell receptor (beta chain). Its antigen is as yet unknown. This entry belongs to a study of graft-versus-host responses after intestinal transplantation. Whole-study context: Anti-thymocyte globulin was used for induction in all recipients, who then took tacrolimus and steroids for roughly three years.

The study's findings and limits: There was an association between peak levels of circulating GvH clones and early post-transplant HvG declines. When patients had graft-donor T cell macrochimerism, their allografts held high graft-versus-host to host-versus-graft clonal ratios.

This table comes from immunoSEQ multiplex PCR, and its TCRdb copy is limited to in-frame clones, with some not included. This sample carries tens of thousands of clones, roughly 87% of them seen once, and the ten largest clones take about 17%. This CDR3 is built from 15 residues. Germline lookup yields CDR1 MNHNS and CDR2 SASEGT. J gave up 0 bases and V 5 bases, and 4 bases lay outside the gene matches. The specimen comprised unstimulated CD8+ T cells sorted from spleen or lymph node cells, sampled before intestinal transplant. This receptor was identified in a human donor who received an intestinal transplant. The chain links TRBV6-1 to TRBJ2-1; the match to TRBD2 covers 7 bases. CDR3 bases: TGTGCCAGCAGTCCCGGACTAGGCTCCTACAATGAGCAGTTCTTC. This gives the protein CASSPGLGSYNEQFF.